Listed below are T cell receptor beta chains from one sample, sequenced in a study of identical twins. TCRdb re-analysed the 5' RACE reads in MiXCR, keeping a single row per CDR3 protein. The repertoire holds a few hundred thousand distinct CDR3 sequences, with over 9.5% as singletons. The sequenced sample was memory T cells sorted from blood. The source of these receptors is a man aged 50-59 years in good health. Each CDR3 is given without its conserved first and last residue. Expanded clones get a size class; other rows say once, few or many, or leave the size out.

V gene	clone size	CDR3 length	J gene	CDR3 protein
TRBV20-1	few	11	TRBJ2-2	SARGFNTGELF
TRBV7-2	few	12	TRBJ2-7	ASSPRQVSYEQY
TRBV28	few	11	TRBJ2-5	ASSLELKETQY
TRBV18	many	18	TRBJ2-6	ASSPNLRREFSYGANVLT
TRBV7-9	few	10	TRBJ1-4	ASSLSGGWPQ
TRBV18	few	16	TRBJ2-2	ASSPQRLAGSNTGELF
TRBV5-1	NA	12	TRBJ1-3	ASSQDRGGNTIY
TRBV5-6	NA	9	TRBJ1-2	ASSFMDGYT
TRBV7-2	many	13	TRBJ2-4	ASSLPTGKTNIQY
TRBV20-1	NA	11	TRBJ1-5	SAVRATFQPQH
TRBV10-3	few	12	TRBJ2-7	AISGTINSYEQY
TRBV6-2/TRBV6-3	few	9	TRBJ1-2	ASSHDRGYT
TRBV14	few	14	TRBJ2-1	ASSTTAGSSYNEQF
TRBV7-2	NA	13	TRBJ2-2	ASSLAIGSFGELF
TRBV28	many	14	TRBJ2-3	ASSRLLAGGADTQY
TRBV20-1	many	12	TRBJ2-1	SARDSGGRGEQF
TRBV5-4	many	12	TRBJ2-3	ASSFREAQDTQY
TRBV18	few	12	TRBJ2-7	ASSPPDRASEQY
TRBV6-2/TRBV6-3	many	12	TRBJ2-1	ASSPGGYNNEQF
TRBV7-9	NA	12	TRBJ2-7	ASSLGGGPYEQY